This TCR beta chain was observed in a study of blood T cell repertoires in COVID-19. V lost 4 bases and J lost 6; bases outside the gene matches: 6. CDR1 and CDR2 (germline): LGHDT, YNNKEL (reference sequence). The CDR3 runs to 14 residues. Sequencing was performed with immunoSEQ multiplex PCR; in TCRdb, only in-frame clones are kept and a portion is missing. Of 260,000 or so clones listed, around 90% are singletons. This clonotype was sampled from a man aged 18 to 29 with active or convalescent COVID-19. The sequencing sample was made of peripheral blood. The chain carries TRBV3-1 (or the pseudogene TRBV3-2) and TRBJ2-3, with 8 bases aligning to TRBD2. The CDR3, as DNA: TGTGCCAGCAGCCTAGCGGGGTTGGGCGATACGCAGTATTTT. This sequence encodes CASSLAGLGDTQYF.